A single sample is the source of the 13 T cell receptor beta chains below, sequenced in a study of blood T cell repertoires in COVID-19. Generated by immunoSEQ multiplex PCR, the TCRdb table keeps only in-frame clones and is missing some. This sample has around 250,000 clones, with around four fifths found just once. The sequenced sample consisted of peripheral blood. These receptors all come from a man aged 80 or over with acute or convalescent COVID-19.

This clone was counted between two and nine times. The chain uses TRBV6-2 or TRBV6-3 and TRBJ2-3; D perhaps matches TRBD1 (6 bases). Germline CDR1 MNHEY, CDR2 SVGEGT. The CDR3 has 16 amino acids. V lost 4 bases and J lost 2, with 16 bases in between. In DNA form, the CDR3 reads TGTGCCAGCAGTTGGGGGAACAGGGTATCCACAGATACGCAGTATTTT. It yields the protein CASSWGNRVSTDTQYF.

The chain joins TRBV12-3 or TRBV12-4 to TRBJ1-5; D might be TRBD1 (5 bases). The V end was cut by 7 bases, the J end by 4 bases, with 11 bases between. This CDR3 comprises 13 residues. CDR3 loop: CASTGEPNQPQHF. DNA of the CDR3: TGTGCCAGCACGGGGGAGCCTAATCAGCCCCAGCATTTT.

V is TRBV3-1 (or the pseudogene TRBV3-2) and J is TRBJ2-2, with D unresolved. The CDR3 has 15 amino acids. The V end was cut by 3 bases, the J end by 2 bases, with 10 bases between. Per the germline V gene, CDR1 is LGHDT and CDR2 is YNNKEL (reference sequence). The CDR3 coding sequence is TGTGCCAGCAGCCAGAGCAAACTTAACACCGGGGAGCTGTTTTTT. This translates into CASSQSKLNTGELFF.

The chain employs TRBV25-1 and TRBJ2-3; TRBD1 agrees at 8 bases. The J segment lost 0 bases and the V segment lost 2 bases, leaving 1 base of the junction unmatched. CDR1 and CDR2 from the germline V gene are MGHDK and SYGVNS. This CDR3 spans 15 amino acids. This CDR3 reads CASSERTGSTDTQYF. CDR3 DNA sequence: TGTGCCAGCAGTGAAAGGACAGGGAGCACAGATACGCAGTATTTT.

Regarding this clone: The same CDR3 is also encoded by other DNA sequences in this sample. CDR3 region: CASSQAGEQFF. In nucleotides, the CDR3 is TGTGCCAGCAGCCAAGCCGGTGAGCAGTTCTTC. This sequence joins TRBV3-1 (or the pseudogene TRBV3-2) and TRBJ2-1; no definite D call. The CDR3 spans 11 residues. The ends were cut back, 1 base at V and 9 bases at J, with 4 bases in the middle. Germline-derived CDR1 and CDR2 are LGHDT and YNNKEL (reference sequence).

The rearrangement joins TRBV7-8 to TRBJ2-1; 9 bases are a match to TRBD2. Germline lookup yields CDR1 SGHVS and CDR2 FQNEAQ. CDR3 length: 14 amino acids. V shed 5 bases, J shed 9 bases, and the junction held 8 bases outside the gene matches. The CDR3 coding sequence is TGTGCCAGCAGCCCCGGGACTAGCATCAGTGAGCAGTTCTTC. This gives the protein CASSPGTSISEQFF.

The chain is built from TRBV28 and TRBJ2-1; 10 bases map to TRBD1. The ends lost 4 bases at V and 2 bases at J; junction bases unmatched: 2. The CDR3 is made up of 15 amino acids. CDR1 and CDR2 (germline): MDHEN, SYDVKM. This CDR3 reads CASSSGTGAYNEQFF. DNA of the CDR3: TGTGCCAGCAGTTCCGGGACAGGGGCCTACAATGAGCAGTTCTTC. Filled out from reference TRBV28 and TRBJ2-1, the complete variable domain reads DVKVTQSSRYLVKRTGEKVFLECVQDMDHENMFWYRQDPGLGLRLIYFSYDVKMKEKGDIPEGYSVSREKKERFSLILESASTNQTSMYLCASSSGTGAYNEQFFGPGTRLTVL.

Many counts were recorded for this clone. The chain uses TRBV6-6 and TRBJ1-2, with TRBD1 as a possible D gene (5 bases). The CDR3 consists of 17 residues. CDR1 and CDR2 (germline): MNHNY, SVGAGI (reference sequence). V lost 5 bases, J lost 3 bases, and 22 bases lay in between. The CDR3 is CASSRALVWTWDYGYTF. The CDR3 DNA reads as TGTGCCAGCAGTCGGGCTCTGGTGTGGACATGGGACTATGGCTACACCTTC.

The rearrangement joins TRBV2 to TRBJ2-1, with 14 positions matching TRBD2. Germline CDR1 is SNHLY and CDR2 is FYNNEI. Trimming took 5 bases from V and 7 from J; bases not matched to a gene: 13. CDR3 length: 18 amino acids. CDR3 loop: CASSYNTGTSGSENEQFF. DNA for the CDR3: TGTGCCAGCAGTTACAATACCGGGACTAGCGGGAGTGAAAATGAGCAGTTCTTC.

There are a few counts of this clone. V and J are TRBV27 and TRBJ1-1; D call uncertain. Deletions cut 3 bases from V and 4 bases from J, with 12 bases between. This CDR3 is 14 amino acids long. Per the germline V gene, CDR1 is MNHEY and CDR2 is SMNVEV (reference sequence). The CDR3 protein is CASSFAIRSTEAFF. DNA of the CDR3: TGTGCCAGCAGTTTCGCTATAAGGAGCACTGAAGCTTTCTTT.

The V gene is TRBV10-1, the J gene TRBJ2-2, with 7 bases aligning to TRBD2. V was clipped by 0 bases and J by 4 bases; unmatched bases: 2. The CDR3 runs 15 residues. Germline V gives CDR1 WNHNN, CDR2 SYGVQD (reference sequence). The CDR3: CASSESGGGTGELFF. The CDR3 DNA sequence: TGCGCCAGCAGTGAGTCGGGCGGGGGCACCGGGGAGCTGTTTTTT.

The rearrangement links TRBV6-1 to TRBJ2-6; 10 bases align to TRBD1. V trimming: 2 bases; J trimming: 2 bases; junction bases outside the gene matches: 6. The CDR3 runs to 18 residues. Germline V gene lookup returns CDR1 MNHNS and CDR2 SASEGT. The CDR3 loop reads CASSEPGQGSPGANVLTF. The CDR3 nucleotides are TGTGCCAGCAGTGAACCGGGACAGGGGTCCCCTGGGGCCAACGTCCTGACTTTC.

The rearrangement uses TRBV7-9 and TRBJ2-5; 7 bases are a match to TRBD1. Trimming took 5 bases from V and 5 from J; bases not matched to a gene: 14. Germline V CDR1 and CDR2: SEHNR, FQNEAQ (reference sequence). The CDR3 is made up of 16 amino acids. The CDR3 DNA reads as TGTGCCAGCAGCCGTACAGGGGAAATAGTGGCGGAGACCCAGTACTTC. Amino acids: CASSRTGEIVAETQYF. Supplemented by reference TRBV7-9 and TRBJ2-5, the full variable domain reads DTGVSQNPRHKITKRGQNVTFRCDPISEHNRLYWYRQTLGQGPEFLTYFQNEAQLEKSRLLSDRFSAERPKGSFSTLEIQRTEQGDSAMYLCASSRTGEIVAETQYFGPGTRLLVL.